This TCR beta chain was captured in a study of OX40 agonist ivuxolimab in advanced cancers. Generated by immunoSEQ multiplex PCR, the TCRdb table keeps only in-frame clones and is missing some. The sample holds 70,000 to 90,000 clones; 75% to 90% are singletons and the top ten take 0.3% to 0.45%. Trimming shortened V by 5 bases and J by 4 bases, and 14 bases separated the two germline ends. CDR1 and CDR2 from the germline V gene are SGHAT and FQDESV (reference sequence). This CDR3 comprises 14 residues. The sequence was obtained from an adult with an advanced solid tumor such as melanoma, head and neck, liver or kidney cancer. The sequencing used CD4+ or CD8+ T cells sorted from blood, collected in a trial of the OX40 agonist ivuxolimab. The J gene is TRBJ1-1, the V gene TRBV11-1, with D possibly being TRBD1 (6 bases). In DNA form, the CDR3 reads TGTGCCAGCAGCGAAAGAGGGGGGAGCACTGAAGCTTTCTTT. Its protein is CASSERGGSTEAFF.